The present T cell receptor (beta chain) was sequenced within a study of T cell repertoires in ileal Crohn's disease. Note on this clone: Its target is not known.

Profiling relied on immunoSEQ multiplex PCR, and the TCRdb table lists in-frame clones only, not all of them. The profile shows some 4,200 clones, roughly 71% of them singletons. The CDR3 totals 15 residues. The ends were cut back, 6 bases at V and 3 bases at J, with 17 bases in the middle. Germline values: CDR1 SGHTA, CDR2 FQGNSA. Study outcomes and limitations: Active smokers at surgery had more clonal expansions than non-smokers.

This sequence joins TRBV7-2 and TRBJ1-2; D is perhaps TRBD1 (5 bases). Material for sequencing was ileal tissue. The receptor was derived from an adult with Crohn's disease. CDR3: CASSGTGFEDYGYTF. CDR3 DNA sequence: TGTGCCAGCAGTGGTACAGGATTCGAGGACTATGGCTACACCTTC.